This TCR beta chain was documented in a study of blood T cells in healthy people across ages. Together with a sample-barcoded 5' primer, a J-beta primer mix was included in a second PCR lasting about 6 to 12 cycles. From the 5' RACE reads, TCRdb called clonotypes with MiXCR, one entry per CDR3 protein. The sample records 650,000 to 900,000 distinct CDR3 sequences, about 59% being singletons. Germline lookup yields CDR1 SGHTA and CDR2 FQGNSA. The CDR3 is made up of 16 amino acids. Trimming left V 4 bases short and J 0 bases short, with 13 bases between. This TCR was sampled from a man aged 30 to 39 in good health. The rearrangement joins TRBV7-2 to TRBJ2-4, with D possibly matching TRBD1 (5 bases). The specimen was blood. The CDR3 loop reads CASSSGQALAKNIQYF. The DNA for the CDR3 is TGTGCCAGCAGCTCCGGACAAGCACTAGCCAAAAACATTCAGTACTTC.